This TCR beta chain stems from a study of blood T cell repertoires in COVID-19. Whole-study context: COVID-19 samples collected from the United States, Italy and Spain covered acute and convalescent phases. From T cells, B-cell-depleted T cells, or PBMCs came the material, which was cDNA or gDNA.

Germline CDR1 SGHRS, CDR2 YFSETQ. The CDR3 length is 13 residues. V lost 4 bases and J lost 8, with 12 bases in between. As handled by the study authors: Estimation of nucleated cell counts relied on the amplification of reference gene primers. Assay: immunoSEQ multiplex PCR; the TCRdb copy retains only in-frame clones and omits some. The V and J calls and clone size were taken over from that table, and D and trimming were inferred from the DNA. The table lists roughly 150,000 clones, around 87% of them singletons. Sequenced: peripheral blood. This sequence originates from a man older than 75 with acute or convalescent COVID-19. V is TRBV5-1 and J is TRBJ1-4, with a possible D match to TRBD1 (6 bases). The CDR3 DNA is TGCGCCAGCAGCCTAGGGACAAAAGAAAAACTGTTTTTT. This gives the protein CASSLGTKEKLFF.